The subject of this entry is one TCR beta chain. There are a few counts of this clonotype. Its target antigen remains unknown. Per-base qualities were not stored, and no clone one base away is much larger. The data stem from a study of T cells after yellow fever vaccination (dated by TCRdb to about 2019). With respect to the entire study: The SMART-Seq v4 Ultra Low Input RNA kit was used to prepare libraries from fractions with low cell numbers. Two healthy male donors, one aged 18 to 30 and one aged 30 to 40 years, made up the cohort. Bulk TCR alpha and beta repertoires were sequenced longitudinally to track T-cell clones before and after primary and booster YFV17D yellow fever vaccination. Blood was collected at multiple timepoints before and after primary and secondary immunization, and bulk PBMC replicates and cell subsets were isolated.

The germline V gene provides CDR1 MGHRA and CDR2 YSYEKL. The CDR3 runs 15 residues from the cysteine to the phenylalanine. The sequence is cut down to CDR3 DNA, 45 bases in frame from base 1. Trimming takes 4 bases off V and 2 bases off J; junction bases not matched to a gene: 3. What the research found in general, with its limitations: Because the study included only a couple of donors, the extent to which the findings can be generalized is limited. The secondary T-cell response was found to be weaker but faster than the primary response, with a peak reached on day 5 rather than on day 15. After the booster, most clones that had expanded after primary vaccination were detected again (around 96% of CD4 and around 88% of CD8), suggesting broad maintenance of memory. A small fraction of clonotypes showed up in both the CD4 and CD8 compartments, probably as a result of convergent recombination. Because abundant contaminating clonotypes from the bulk population could be contained in FACS-sorted repertoires, computational filtering was required.

Sequencing was performed on an Illumina NovaSeq 6000. Synthesis of TCR cDNA relied on 5'RACE template switching, a step that introduced a universal primer site along with unique molecular identifiers. Priming of cDNA synthesis was performed from both the TCR alpha and TCR beta constant segments. Libraries were amplified in two PCR steps, with sample barcodes and sequencing adapters added in the second step. Libraries were sequenced on Illumina HiSeq 2500 (2x100 bp) or NovaSeq (2x150 bp). As for the original processing: MIGEC was used to demultiplex reads and collapse the reads into UMI consensus sequences, and MiXCR was used for V(D)J alignment. Vaccine-responding clonotypes were identified with edgeR using replicate PBMC samples, with FDR below 0.01 and a log2 fold change above 5 up to day 15 being required. Each bulk clonotype received a CD4 or CD8 identity based on whether the sequenced CD4 or CD8 repertoire contained that clonotype at higher abundance. TCRdb reprocessed the public reads (quality trimming at Q25 with fastp, clone calling with MiXCR) and kept in-frame beta chains. CDR3 protein sequences are deduplicated, and each keeps its most common genes and DNA. The V and J calls shown here were made by TCRdb, not taken from the authors' results. This sample is represented by approximately 330,000 distinct CDR3 sequences; 9.5% to 15% of them were singletons. The ten biggest clones cover approximately 3.3% of the sample.

In light of the paper, this sample's treatment or condition label describes: live attenuated yellow fever vaccine strain. PBMCs were isolated from peripheral blood using a standard Ficoll-Paque protocol. CD4 and CD8 T-cell fractions were isolated with Dynabeads CD4 and CD8 positive selection kits. RNA was extracted with TriZol from bulk PBMCs, CD4 and CD8 fractions, and dextramer-positive and dextramer-negative fractions. This TCR was recovered from a young man who received the YFV17D yellow fever vaccine. The sequence is built from TRBV4-1 and TRBJ2-3; the junction holds 10 bases that match TRBD1. This specimen was CD4+ T cells sorted from PBMCs, taken 15 days after the yellow fever booster vaccination. The DNA sequence reads TGCGCCAGCAGCCGGGGACAGGGGCCCACAGATACGCAGTATTTT. It is translated as CASSRGQGPTDTQYF.